The T cell receptor (beta chain) described here comes from a study of cytomegalovirus exposure and HLA in healthy donors (dated by TCRdb to the late 2010s). Context from the whole study: An earlier analysis of approximately 640 of the donors reported approximately 300 Gb of sequence data and some 120 million unique TCR beta sequences from about 180 million T cells. The genetic ancestry cluster associated with self-reported Caucasian donors included roughly 84% of the roughly 400 genotyped donors. Besides the first cohort of 550 to 750 subjects, a separate validation cohort made up of about 120 different subjects was used. Using immunosequencing, the study profiled T cell repertoires from about 620 subjects and related those repertoires to cytomegalovirus serostatus. In a later analysis, previously published TCR beta repertoires from 600 to 850 donors were re-analyzed and high-resolution HLA genotyping was added so that TCR occurrence patterns could be studied. Donor age, sex, ethnicity and CMV serostatus were compiled alongside the repertoire data. To decide whether each TCR beta V gene segment behaved as functional or pseudogenic, an earlier analysis of some 570 of the donors relied on high-throughput TCR beta sequencing. Rather than using new phenotypic data, the later analysis identified candidate immune exposures from TCR beta sequences and from how often those sequences occurred across donors. Among about 360 genotyped donors of the cohort, an average of about 240,000 unique TCR beta nucleotide sequences were sequenced per donor, around 18% of them non-productive. HLA typing included class I and class II loci at four-digit resolution. All discovery cohort repertoires had been generated using a single sequencing platform. The aim of the study was to test whether cataloging public T cell receptors could identify signatures of past pathogen exposure. An early release covering about 600 HLA-typed donors comprised about 310 gigabases of sequencing data and about 90 million unique TCR sequences. A later genetic analysis took genome-wide SNP genotypes for about three fifths of the 666 donors and used that subset as a discovery cohort. The study combined high-throughput TCR immunosequencing, statistical association of individual TCRs with disease status, and machine learning to predict cytomegalovirus infection status. The number of typed donors differed by locus: about 620-630 for A, B, C, DRB1 and DQB1; 500 to 550 for DQA1; around 610 for DPA1; and about 470 for DPB1. Four to six DR-DQ haplotypes were handled as single units for association and clustering, since linkage in the cohort was strong. Broader findings and caveats from the paper: In a later analysis, several top co-occurrence clusters were reported to appear linked to parvovirus B19, influenza, CMV and Epstein-Barr virus. According to a later analysis, TCR association rates differed among HLA loci, with DRB1 alleles showing the most associated TCRs and HLA-C alleles showing the fewest. Linkage disequilibrium might explain the correlated functional status among segregating V segments, but an unknown experimental factor could not be excluded. Some IMGT-functional V segments, including TRBV6-2 and TRBV6-3, could not be told apart with the 87-base-pair reads, so those segments were excluded. In both the original and validation cohorts, the classifier was reported to diagnose cytomegalovirus status with high specificity and sensitivity. The study gave a list of 150 to 200 TCR beta chains associated with cytomegalovirus. A group of highly shared sequence variants was considered likely to be a technical artifact of the sequencing pipeline. Across donors, most TCR sequences were observed very rarely, whereas some public TCRs were present in many individuals. The authors suggested that the approach could potentially be generalized to other disease states and immunological phenotypes. In vitro tests confirmed that a few of the cytomegalovirus-associated TCR beta chains recognize cytomegalovirus antigens. Because counts were too low, roughly 18 rarely observed V segments, including chromosome 9 orphons, were left out of the earlier analysis of roughly 600 of the donors. Specific HLA alleles were associated with 15,000 to 20,000 TCR beta sequences at a false discovery rate of 0.05 in a later analysis. Immune exposure information for the cohort was limited to CMV serostatus. In an earlier analysis of 587 of the donors, most TCR beta V segments appeared in productive rearrangements about 87% or about 30% of the time, broadly matching IMGT annotations. In this cohort, only TCR beta chains were sequenced, and detectable features were limited by the absence of alpha or paired-chain data. In a later analysis, HLA-associated TCR beta chains showed more clonal expansion and lower generation probabilities than non-associated chains that were equally common. A later genetic analysis reported fewer N-insertions in productive TCRs among donors in an Asian-associated ancestry cluster than the 666-donor mean. Most CMV-associated TCR beta chains appeared to be HLA-restricted in a later analysis, and the HLA associations seemed to be driven largely by CMV exposure. Roughly uniform sequencing depth across donors was assumed in presence/absence analyses, although this assumption may not hold. A further reported finding was that TCR beta sequences accurately predicted the HLA-A and HLA-B alleles for most subjects in the first cohort. When HLA alleles, especially DR and DQ, strongly co-occurred, attributing TCR associations to individual alleles was difficult. HLA typing was unavailable for some donors at each locus, so association tests used only the typed subset. In a later genetic analysis, a missense DCLRE1C variant was associated with V-gene and J-gene trimming of TCR beta chains, and the association was replicated in an independent cohort.

Library method: the immunoSEQ multiplex PCR assay. For the multiplex PCR, a mixture combining 60 forward primers for TCR Vbeta segments and 13 reverse primers for TCR Jbeta segments was used. Amplification of the CDR3 region of rearranged TCR beta genes was performed with a multiplex PCR assay on genomic DNA. The Illumina HiSeq System was used to sequence the amplified TCR beta libraries as 87-base-pair reads. Concerning the study's data processing: A later analysis tallied 80 million to 95 million unique TCR beta chains across the 700 or so repertoires, and roughly 11 million of those chains were shared by two or more donors. A nearest-neighbor algorithm error-corrected the raw reads and collapsed the reads into unique sequences, merging closely related sequences to remove PCR and sequencing errors. Alignment of CDR3 sequences to IMGT reference sequences was used to assign V, D and J gene segments. For a sequence to be retained, a match of at least six nucleotides was required to both a V gene segment and a J gene segment. Rearrangements were called productive when the CDR3 lacked stop codons and stayed in frame with V and J; all others were non-productive. Following IMGT convention, CDR3 was defined as the stretch from the second conserved V-encoded cysteine up to the conserved J-encoded phenylalanine. The earlier analysis of around 640 of the donors excluded sequences that lacked an unambiguous match to a single V gene segment. In an earlier analysis of some 590 of the donors, a V segment was called functional when productive rearrangements were above 56.7%, and segregating when the standard deviation between donors exceeded 5%. A statistical classification framework was developed to diagnose cytomegalovirus status using the catalog of TCR beta chain sequences. In a later analysis, TCR nucleotide sequences were compared against IMGT/GENE-DB human TR gene sequences so that V and J genes could be assigned. The TCRdist pipeline was used in a later analysis to assign CDR3 sequences and most-parsimonious VDJ recombination scenarios. In a later analysis, each TCR beta chain was defined by its CDR3 amino acid sequence together with its V-gene family, and reads lacking a unique V-gene family were excluded. As a way to deal with suspected cross-contamination and a sequencing artifact, a later analysis dropped hundreds of nucleotide sequences that were highly shared and had low generation probability. In a later analysis, a clonal expansion index for each public chain was calculated from normalized within-repertoire ranks of inferred template counts. In a later analysis, generation probabilities were computed using a VDJ recombination model fitted to out-of-frame rearrangements, and the results were checked against IGoR. In a later analysis, TCR-TCR, TCR-HLA and TCR-CMV co-occurrence was scored with hypergeometric tests, and a repertoire-size bias correction was applied to TCR pairs. In a later analysis, false discovery rates were estimated by permuting HLA or CMV assignments 20 times. In a later analysis, co-occurring TCRs were grouped using DBSCAN, and TCRdist sequence similarity was added for clustering within HLA-allele-positive subsets. Repertoires with fewer than 30,000 or more than 120,000 public chains were left out of co-occurrence clustering, as were four to six repertoires with anomalous nucleotide sharing. TCRdb mirrors the immuneACCESS table, restricted to in-frame sequences. Some clones are absent from its copies; in checked studies, under half trace to an unresolved V gene, and the reason for the others is unknown. The V and J calls and clone size come from that table; D and trimming were worked out from the DNA. The sample table lists roughly 220,000 clones, roughly 80% of them with a count of one. In total, the top ten clones hold about 3% of the sample.

As encoded in the germline V gene, CDR1 is SGHAT while CDR2 is FQNNGV. Including cysteine and phenylalanine, the CDR3 has 14 amino acids. Only the CDR3 portion is preserved as DNA: 42 bases, with reading frame beginning at the first base. After removal of 1 base from V and 8 bases from J, the junction retains 3 bases not matched to a gene. The cohort was made up of about 610 healthy bone marrow donors. At the time of sampling, every cohort member was nominally healthy, though immune exposures that went unrecorded were likely present. The donor tested CMV seronegative and was one of the 352 seronegative cohort members. Every donor gave a peripheral blood sample, and the peripheral blood mononuclear cells from that sample were used for TCR beta sequencing. Genomic DNA was extracted from the blood cell samples with the Qiagen DNeasy Blood Extraction Kit. A word on this clone: Its cognate antigen has yet to be identified. No qualities accompany the bases; no much larger clone lies one base away.

The material sequenced was PBMCs. The chain employs TRBV11-2 and TRBJ1-4; 8 central bases correspond to TRBD1. This TCR was sampled from a man under 40 in good health and CMV-seronegative. The CDR3 reads as follows: CASSLVDRAEKLFF. The sequenced DNA: TGTGCCAGCAGCTTAGTGGACAGGGCCGAAAAACTGTTTTTT.